This TCR beta chain was captured by sequencing in a study of blood T cell repertoires in COVID-19. The table came from immunoSEQ multiplex PCR; TCRdb's copy has only in-frame clones and leaves some out. The sample consists of over 200,000 clones, 85% to 90% of them appearing once. This clonotype originated in a man aged 30 to 45 with COVID-19, enrolled during active disease. The specimen sequenced was peripheral blood.

The CDR3 region is CASSYGGQGINTEAFF. The CDR3 coding sequence is TGTGCCAGCAGTTACGGTGGACAGGGAATCAACACTGAAGCTTTCTTT. The chain has TRBV6-2 or TRBV6-3 and TRBJ1-1; TRBD1 agrees at 8 bases. This CDR3 comprises 16 residues. Trimming took 2 bases from V and 2 from J; bases not matched to a gene: 7. Germline assignment: CDR1 MNHEY and CDR2 SVGEGT.